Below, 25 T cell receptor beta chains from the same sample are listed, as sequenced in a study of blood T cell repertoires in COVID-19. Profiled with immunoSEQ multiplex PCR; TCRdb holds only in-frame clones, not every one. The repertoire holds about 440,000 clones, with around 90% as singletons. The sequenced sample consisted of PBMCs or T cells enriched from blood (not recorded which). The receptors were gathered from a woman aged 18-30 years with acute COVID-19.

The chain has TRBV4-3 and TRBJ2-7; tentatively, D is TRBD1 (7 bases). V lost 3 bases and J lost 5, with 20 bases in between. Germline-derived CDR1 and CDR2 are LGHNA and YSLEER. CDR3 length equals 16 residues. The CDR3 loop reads CASSQENRGGADEQYF. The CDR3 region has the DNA TGCGCCAGCAGCCAGGAAAACAGGGGAGGTGCCGACGAGCAGTACTTC.

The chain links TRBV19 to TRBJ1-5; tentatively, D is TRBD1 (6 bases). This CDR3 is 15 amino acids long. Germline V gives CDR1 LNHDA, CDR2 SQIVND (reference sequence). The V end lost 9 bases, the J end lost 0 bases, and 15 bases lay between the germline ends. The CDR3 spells CASLTGTYSNQPQHF. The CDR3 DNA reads TGTGCCAGCCTAACAGGGACCTATAGCAATCAGCCCCAGCATTTT.

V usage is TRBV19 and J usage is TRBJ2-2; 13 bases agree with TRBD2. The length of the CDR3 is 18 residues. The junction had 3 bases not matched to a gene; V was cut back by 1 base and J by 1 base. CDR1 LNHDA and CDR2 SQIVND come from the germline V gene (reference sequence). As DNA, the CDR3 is TGTGCCAGTAGTATAGGGACTAGCGGGGGAGGGAACACCGGGGAGCTGTTTTTT. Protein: CASSIGTSGGGNTGELFF.

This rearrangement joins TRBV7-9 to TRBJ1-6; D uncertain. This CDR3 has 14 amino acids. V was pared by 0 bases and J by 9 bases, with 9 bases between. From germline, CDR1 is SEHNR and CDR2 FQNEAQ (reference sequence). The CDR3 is CASSLAGQTSPLHF. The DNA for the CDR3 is TGTGCCAGCAGCTTAGCTGGGCAGACTTCACCCCTCCACTTT.

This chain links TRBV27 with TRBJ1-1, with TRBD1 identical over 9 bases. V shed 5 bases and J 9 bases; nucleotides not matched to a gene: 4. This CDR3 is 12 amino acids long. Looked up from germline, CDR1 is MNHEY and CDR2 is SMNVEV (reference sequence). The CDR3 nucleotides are TGTGCCAGCAGTCAGTACAGGGGGCAAGCTTTCTTT. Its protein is CASSQYRGQAFF.

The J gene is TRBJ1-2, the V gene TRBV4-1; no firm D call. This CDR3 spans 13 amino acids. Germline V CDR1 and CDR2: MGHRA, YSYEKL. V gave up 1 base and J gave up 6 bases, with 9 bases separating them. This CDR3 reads CASSQVNGDGYTF. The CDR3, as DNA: TGCGCCAGCAGCCAAGTGAACGGGGATGGCTACACCTTC.

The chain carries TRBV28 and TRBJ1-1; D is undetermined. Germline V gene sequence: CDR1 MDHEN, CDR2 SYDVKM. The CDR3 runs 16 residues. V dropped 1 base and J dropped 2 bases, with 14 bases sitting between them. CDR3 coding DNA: TGTGCCAGCAGTTTATCCCTTGGGCAGGTCAACACTGAAGCTTTCTTT. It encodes CASSLSLGQVNTEAFF.

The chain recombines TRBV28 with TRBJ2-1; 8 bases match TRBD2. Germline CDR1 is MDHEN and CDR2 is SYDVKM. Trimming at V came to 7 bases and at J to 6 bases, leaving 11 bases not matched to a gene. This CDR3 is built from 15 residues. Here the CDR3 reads CASIAGGEGLNEQFF. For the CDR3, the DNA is TGTGCCAGCATCGCCGGGGGGGAGGGCCTCAATGAGCAGTTCTTC.

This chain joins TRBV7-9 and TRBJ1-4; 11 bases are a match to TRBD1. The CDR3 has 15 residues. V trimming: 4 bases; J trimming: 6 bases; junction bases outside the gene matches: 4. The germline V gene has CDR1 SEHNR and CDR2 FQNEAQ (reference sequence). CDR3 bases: TGTGCCAGCAGCTCCTGGACAGGGGGCGATGAAAAACTGTTTTTT. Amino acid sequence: CASSSWTGGDEKLFF.

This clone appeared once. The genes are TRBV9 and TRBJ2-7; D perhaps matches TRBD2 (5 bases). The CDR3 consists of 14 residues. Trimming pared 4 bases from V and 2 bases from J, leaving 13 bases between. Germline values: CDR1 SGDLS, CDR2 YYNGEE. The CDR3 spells CASSLVDFPYEQYF. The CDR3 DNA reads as TGTGCCAGCAGCCTCGTGGACTTCCCCTACGAGCAGTACTTC.

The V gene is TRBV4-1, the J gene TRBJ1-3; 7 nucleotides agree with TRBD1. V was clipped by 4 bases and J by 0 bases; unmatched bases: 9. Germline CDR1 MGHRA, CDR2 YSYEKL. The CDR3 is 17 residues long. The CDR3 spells CASSPRGTAFSGNTIYF. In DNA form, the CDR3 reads TGCGCCAGCAGCCCACGAGGGACAGCATTCTCTGGAAACACCATATATTTT.

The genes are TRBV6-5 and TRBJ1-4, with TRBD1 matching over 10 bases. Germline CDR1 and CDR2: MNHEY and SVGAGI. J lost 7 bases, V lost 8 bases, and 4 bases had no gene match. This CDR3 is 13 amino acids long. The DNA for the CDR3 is TGTGCCAGCCGGACAGGGGGGAGTGAAAAACTGTTTTTT. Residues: CASRTGGSEKLFF.

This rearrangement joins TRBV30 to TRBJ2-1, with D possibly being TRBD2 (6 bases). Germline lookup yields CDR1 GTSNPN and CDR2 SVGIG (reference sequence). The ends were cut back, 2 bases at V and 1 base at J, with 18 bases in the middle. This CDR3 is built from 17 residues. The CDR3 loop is CAWSSTRTTLSYNEQFF. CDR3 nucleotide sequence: TGTGCCTGGAGTTCTACCCGGACTACGCTGTCCTACAATGAGCAGTTCTTC. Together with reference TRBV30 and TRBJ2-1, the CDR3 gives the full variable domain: SQTIHQWPATLVQPVGSPLSLECTVEGTSNPNLYWYRQAAGRGLQLLFYSVGIGQISSEVPQNLSASRPQDRQFILSSKKLLLSDSGFYLCAWSSTRTTLSYNEQFFGPGTRLTVL.

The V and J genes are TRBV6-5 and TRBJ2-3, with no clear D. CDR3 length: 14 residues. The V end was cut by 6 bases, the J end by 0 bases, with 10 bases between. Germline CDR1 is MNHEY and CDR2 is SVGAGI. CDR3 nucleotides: TGTGCCAGCAGCCACACCTCCAGCACAGATACGCAGTATTTT. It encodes CASSHTSSTDTQYF.

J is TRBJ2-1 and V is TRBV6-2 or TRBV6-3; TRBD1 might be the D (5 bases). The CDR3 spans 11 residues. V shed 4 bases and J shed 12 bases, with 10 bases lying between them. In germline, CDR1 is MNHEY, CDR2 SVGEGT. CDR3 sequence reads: CASSFPRGQFF. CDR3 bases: TGTGCCAGCAGTTTCCCTAGGGGGCAGTTCTTC.

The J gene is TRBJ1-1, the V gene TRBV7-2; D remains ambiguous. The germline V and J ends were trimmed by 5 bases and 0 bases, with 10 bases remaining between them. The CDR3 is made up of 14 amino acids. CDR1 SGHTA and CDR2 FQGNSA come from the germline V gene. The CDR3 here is CASSSQPLNTEAFF. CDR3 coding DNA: TGTGCCAGCAGCAGCCAACCCTTGAACACTGAAGCTTTCTTT.

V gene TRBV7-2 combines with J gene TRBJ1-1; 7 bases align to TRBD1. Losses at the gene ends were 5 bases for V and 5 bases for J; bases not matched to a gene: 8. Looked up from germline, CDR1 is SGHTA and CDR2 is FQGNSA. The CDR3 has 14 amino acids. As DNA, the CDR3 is TGTGCCAGCAGCCCCAAGGGGGCGCGTACTGAAGCTTTCTTT. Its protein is CASSPKGARTEAFF.

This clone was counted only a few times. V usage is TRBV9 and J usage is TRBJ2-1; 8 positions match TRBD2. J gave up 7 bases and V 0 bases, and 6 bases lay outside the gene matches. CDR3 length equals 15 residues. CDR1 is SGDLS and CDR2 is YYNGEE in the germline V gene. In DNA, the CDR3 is TGTGCCAGCAGCGTAGGGACACTAGCGGTAAATGAGCAGTTCTTC. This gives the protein CASSVGTLAVNEQFF.

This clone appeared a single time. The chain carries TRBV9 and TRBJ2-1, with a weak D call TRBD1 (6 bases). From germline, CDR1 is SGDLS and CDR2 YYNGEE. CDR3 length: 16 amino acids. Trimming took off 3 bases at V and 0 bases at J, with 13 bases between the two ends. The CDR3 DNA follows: TGTGCCAGCAGCGAATCGGACAGAGTCTCCTACAATGAGCAGTTCTTC. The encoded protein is CASSESDRVSYNEQFF.

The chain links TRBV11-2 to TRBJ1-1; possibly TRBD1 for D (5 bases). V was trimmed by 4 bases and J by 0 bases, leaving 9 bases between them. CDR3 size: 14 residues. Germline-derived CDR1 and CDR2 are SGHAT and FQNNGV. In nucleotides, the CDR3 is TGTGCCAGCAGCTCGACAGTGATGAACACTGAAGCTTTCTTT. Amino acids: CASSSTVMNTEAFF.

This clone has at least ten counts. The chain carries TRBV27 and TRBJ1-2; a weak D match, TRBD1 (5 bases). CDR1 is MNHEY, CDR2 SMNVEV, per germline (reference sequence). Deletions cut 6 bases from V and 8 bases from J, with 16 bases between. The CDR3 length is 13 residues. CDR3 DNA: TGTGCCAGCAGCGCTACGAGGAGGGGCGGCTACACCTTC. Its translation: CASSATRRGGYTF.

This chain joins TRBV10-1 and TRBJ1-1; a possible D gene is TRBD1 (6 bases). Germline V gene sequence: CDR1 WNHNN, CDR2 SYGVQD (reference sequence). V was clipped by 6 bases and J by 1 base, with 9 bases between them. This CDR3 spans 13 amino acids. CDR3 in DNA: TGCGCCAGCAGAGAACAGGGGAACACTGAAGCTTTCTTT. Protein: CASREQGNTEAFF.

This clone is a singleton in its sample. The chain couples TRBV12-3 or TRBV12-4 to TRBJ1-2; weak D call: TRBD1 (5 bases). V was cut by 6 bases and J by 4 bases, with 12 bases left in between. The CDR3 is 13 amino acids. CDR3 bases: TGTGCCAGCAGGATTCAGGGAGGCTATGGCTACACCTTC. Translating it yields CASRIQGGYGYTF.

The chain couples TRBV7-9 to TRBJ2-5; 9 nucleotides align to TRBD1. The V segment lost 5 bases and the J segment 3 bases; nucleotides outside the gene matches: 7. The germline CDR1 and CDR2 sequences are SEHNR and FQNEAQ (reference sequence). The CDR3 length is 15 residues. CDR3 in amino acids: CASSGGTGWKETQYF. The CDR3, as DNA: TGTGCCAGCAGCGGCGGGACAGGGTGGAAAGAGACCCAGTACTTC. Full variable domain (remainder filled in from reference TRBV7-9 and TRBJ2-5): DTGVSQNPRHKITKRGQNVTFRCDPISEHNRLYWYRQTLGQGPEFLTYFQNEAQLEKSRLLSDRFSAERPKGSFSTLEIQRTEQGDSAMYLCASSGGTGWKETQYFGPGTRLLVL.

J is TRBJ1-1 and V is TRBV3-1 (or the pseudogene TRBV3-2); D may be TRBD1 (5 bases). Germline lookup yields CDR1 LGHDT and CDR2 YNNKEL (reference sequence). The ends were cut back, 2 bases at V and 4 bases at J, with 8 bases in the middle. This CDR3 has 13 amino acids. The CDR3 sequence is CASSQWGVTEAFF. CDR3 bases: TGTGCCAGCAGCCAATGGGGGGTCACTGAAGCTTTCTTT.